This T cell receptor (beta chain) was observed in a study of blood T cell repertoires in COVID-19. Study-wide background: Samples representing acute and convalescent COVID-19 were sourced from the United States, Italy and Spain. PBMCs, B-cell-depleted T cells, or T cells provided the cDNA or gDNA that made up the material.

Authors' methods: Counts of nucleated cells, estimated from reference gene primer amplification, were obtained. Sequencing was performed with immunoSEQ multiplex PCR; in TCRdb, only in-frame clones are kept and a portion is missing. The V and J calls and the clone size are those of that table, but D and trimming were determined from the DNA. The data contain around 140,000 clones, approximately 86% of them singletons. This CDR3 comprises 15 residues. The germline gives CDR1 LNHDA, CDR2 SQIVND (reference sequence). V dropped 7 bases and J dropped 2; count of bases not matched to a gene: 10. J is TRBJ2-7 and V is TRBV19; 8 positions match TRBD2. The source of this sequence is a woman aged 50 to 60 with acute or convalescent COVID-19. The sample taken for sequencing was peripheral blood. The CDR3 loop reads CASNPTSGGPYEQYF. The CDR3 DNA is TGTGCCAGTAACCCCACTAGCGGAGGCCCCTACGAGCAGTACTTC.